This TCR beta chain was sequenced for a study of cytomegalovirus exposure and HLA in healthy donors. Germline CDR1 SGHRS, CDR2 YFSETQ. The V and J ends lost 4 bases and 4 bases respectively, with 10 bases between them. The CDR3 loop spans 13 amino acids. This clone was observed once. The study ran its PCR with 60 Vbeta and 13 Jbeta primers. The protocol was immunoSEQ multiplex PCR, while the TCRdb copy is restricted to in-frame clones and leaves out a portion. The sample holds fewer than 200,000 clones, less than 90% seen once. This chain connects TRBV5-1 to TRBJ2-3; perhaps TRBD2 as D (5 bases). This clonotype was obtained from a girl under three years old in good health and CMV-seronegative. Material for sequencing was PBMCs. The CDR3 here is CASSEGSADTQYF. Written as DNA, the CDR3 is TGCGCCAGCAGCGAAGGGAGTGCAGATACGCAGTATTTT.